This T cell receptor (beta chain) was sequenced during a study of Ad26.COV2.S vaccination and SARS-CoV-2 variants. About this clone itself: The antigen is unknown.

Points from the study as a whole: TCR breadth and depth analyses may have underestimated total T cell responses. Placebo recipients had lower spike-specific TCR breadth than vaccine recipients. With respect to non-spike TCR breadth, vaccine and placebo recipients were similar.

The CDR3 sequence is 15 residues long. Germline V CDR1 and CDR2: SQVTM, ANQGSEA. V was pared by 3 bases and J by 1 base, with 7 bases of the junction left unmatched. Produced via immunoSEQ multiplex PCR; TCRdb's table is partial and in-frame only. This sample has about 350,000 clones; 65% to 90% occur once, and the top ten carry approximately 11%. Treatment meaning: roughly 19 received Ad26.COV2.S at low or high dose, single or two shots; several received placebo; per-sample allocation not given. Collection of samples fell on day 63 after the first vaccine or placebo injection. Aged 18-55 years, donor was enrolled in Boston in about 2020.

The specimen was peripheral blood, collected in a trial of Ad26.COV2.S vaccine versus placebo. This chain joins TRBV29-1 and TRBJ2-7, with 9 bases matching TRBD2. This sequence was found in a person between 18 and 59 years old who received the Ad26.COV2.S COVID-19 vaccine or a placebo. CDR3 loop: CSVEGLAGLSYEQYF. For the CDR3, the DNA is TGCAGCGTTGAGGGCCTAGCGGGACTATCCTACGAGCAGTACTTC.